This T cell receptor beta chain was identified in a study of OX40 agonist ivuxolimab in advanced cancers. Study in general: Patients took ivuxolimab, an agonistic anti-OX40 (CD134) antibody. Three patients got partial responses; one had hepatocellular carcinoma and two had cutaneous melanoma.

V lost 0 bases and J 3 bases, leaving 7 bases between the germline ends. The CDR3 extends over 14 amino acids. Germline V CDR1 and CDR2: KGHSH, LQKENI. Produced via immunoSEQ multiplex PCR; TCRdb's table is partial and in-frame only. The data show fewer than 25,000 clones, more than 80% seen once. Regarding the study as a whole: Mean expanded clone counts were higher in CD8+ than CD4+ T cells.

As concerns this clone: What it binds is not known.

The receptor comes from an adult with an advanced solid tumor such as melanoma, head and neck, liver or kidney cancer. This sequence joins TRBV18 and TRBJ2-3; D perhaps matches TRBD2 (5 bases). The sample here was CD4+ or CD8+ T cells sorted from blood, taken in a trial of the OX40 agonist ivuxolimab. CDR3 sequence (DNA): TGTGCCAGCTCACCACCTGAGGGTACAGATACGCAGTATTTT. Translated: CASSPPEGTDTQYF.